This passage covers 30 T cell receptor beta chains from one sample sequenced in a study of T-cell reconstitution after alpha-beta-depleted transplantation in children. The TCRbeta library was prepared with unique molecular identifiers. Each CDR3 protein is one row after TCRdb ran MiXCR on the PCR reads. The table records about 100,000 distinct CDR3 sequences, roughly 6.1% of them present only once. The specimen comprised PBMCs, mostly from graft donor cells, sampled 360 days after TCRalphabeta/CD19-depleted stem cell transplant. All receptors derive from a male patient aged 2-15 years who had a stem cell transplant for acute lymphoblastic leukemia, so the T cells may come from the graft donor.

The chain recombines TRBV9 with TRBJ1-6; D is unresolved. Germline V gives CDR1 SGDLS, CDR2 YYNGEE. The CDR3 spans 15 residues. V lost 0 bases and J 5 bases, leaving 9 bases between the germline ends. The CDR3 bases are TGTGCCAGCAGCGTAGAAGTGACGGATAATTCACCCCTCCACTTT. Translated, it gives CASSVEVTDNSPLHF.

The chain has TRBV5-1 and TRBJ2-5; the D gene is possibly TRBD1 (5 bases). The CDR3 has 12 residues. Germline V gives CDR1 SGHRS, CDR2 YFSETQ. V lost 0 bases, J lost 5 bases, and 5 bases lay in between. CDR3 sequence: CASSLEGETQYF. The CDR3 bases are TGCGCCAGCAGCTTGGAGGGGGAGACCCAGTACTTC.

This clonotype was detected many times. This chain joins TRBV4-3 and TRBJ2-7, with 7 bases matching TRBD2. V lost 1 base, J lost 3 bases, and 6 bases stayed unmatched. The CDR3 runs to 15 residues. CDR1 and CDR2 (germline): LGHNA, YSLEER. The CDR3 DNA sequence: TGCGCCAGCAGCCAAGCGCCTAGCGGCGACTACGAGCAGTACTTC. Its translation is CASSQAPSGDYEQYF.

This clonotype was counted ten times or more. The rearrangement joins TRBV5-1 to TRBJ1-5; D not resolved. V was trimmed by 2 bases and J by 6 bases, leaving 3 bases between them. This CDR3 region has 11 residues. In germline, CDR1 is SGHRS, CDR2 YFSETQ. This CDR3 reads CASSFFQPQHF. CDR3 DNA: TGCGCCAGCAGCTTTTTTCAGCCCCAGCATTTT.

V is TRBV6-6 and J is TRBJ2-7, with D hard to call. Germline values: CDR1 MNHNY, CDR2 SVGAGI (reference sequence). Trimming stripped 2 bases from V and 6 bases from J, with 8 bases between. This CDR3 is built from 12 residues. The CDR3 sequence: CASSYPTSEQYF. The CDR3 DNA reads TGTGCCAGCAGTTACCCGACAAGCGAGCAGTACTTC.

This clonotype has at least ten counts. V is TRBV27 and J is TRBJ2-2; D gene ambiguous. The V end was cut by 3 bases, the J end by 5 bases, with 7 bases between. Germline CDR1 MNHEY, CDR2 SMNVEV (reference sequence). This CDR3 comprises 13 residues. CDR3 sequence (DNA): TGTGCCAGCAGTTTCAAGATGACCGGGGAGCTGTTTTTT. Translating gives CASSFKMTGELFF.

The chain uses TRBV27 and TRBJ1-2, with D possibly TRBD1 on 5 matching bases. The CDR3 consists of 13 residues. V lost 10 bases and J 4 bases, leaving 16 bases between the germline ends. Germline lookup yields CDR1 MNHEY and CDR2 SMNVEV (reference sequence). The CDR3 sequence is CATRDRKLYGYTF. For the CDR3, the DNA is TGTGCCACCAGGGACCGAAAGCTCTATGGCTACACCTTC.

This clonotype was picked up many times. The chain links TRBV12-3 or TRBV12-4 to TRBJ1-2; no clear D. CDR3 length: 12 amino acids. The V and J ends lost 7 bases and 6 bases respectively, with 12 bases between them. The CDR3 spells CASTMGWDGYTF. The DNA for the CDR3 is TGTGCCAGCACCATGGGGTGGGATGGCTACACCTTC.

In this sample, this clonotype turned up many times. V and J are TRBV5-1 and TRBJ1-5; D uncertain. V was clipped by 0 bases and J by 5 bases, with 12 bases between them. CDR3 length: 15 amino acids. The germline gives CDR1 SGHRS, CDR2 YFSETQ. DNA of the CDR3: TGCGCCAGCAGCTTGGAGGGTAGGCGAGATCAGCCCCAGCATTTT. Its protein is CASSLEGRRDQPQHF.

In this sample, this clonotype turned up many times. CDR3 sequence: CASSPRDRVSEEQYF. As DNA, the CDR3 is TGTGCCAGCAGTCCCCGGGACAGGGTCTCTGAGGAGCAGTACTTC. The chain uses TRBV28 and TRBJ2-7, with 9 nucleotides matching TRBD1. J lost 7 bases, V lost 5 bases, and 12 bases had no gene match. CDR3 size: 15 residues. Germline CDR1 MDHEN, CDR2 SYDVKM.

This clonotype was seen at least ten times. The V gene is TRBV7-3, the J gene TRBJ2-2, with 7 positions matching TRBD2. CDR3 length: 18 amino acids. Per the germline V gene, CDR1 is SGHTA and CDR2 is FQGTGA. V trimming: 1 base; J trimming: 5 bases; junction bases outside the gene matches: 13. CDR3 in DNA: TGTGCCAGCAGCTTAATGGCGGGAGCCCGGGGGAATACCGGGGAGCTGTTTTTT. It yields the protein CASSLMAGARGNTGELFF.

The chain employs TRBV21-1 and TRBJ2-2; the D call TRBD1 from the table was never checked on the DNA. TRBV21-1 is reported as a pseudogene. This CDR3 has 14 amino acids. The CDR3 loop is CASSRRRGPGELFF. CDR3 bases: TGTGCCAGCAGCCGTCGAAGGGGCCCCGGGGAGCTGTTTTTT.

This clonotype has at least ten counts. This sequence joins TRBV11-2 and TRBJ2-3; 12 bases line up with TRBD2. The V and J ends lost 5 bases and 5 bases, in that order; junction bases with no gene match: 5. The CDR3 is 15 amino acids. The germline V gene encodes CDR1 SGHAT and CDR2 FQNNGV. DNA of the CDR3: TGTGCCAGCAGCGAACTAGCGGGGGGCCAAGATACGCAGTATTTT. It is translated as CASSELAGGQDTQYF.

This clonotype was detected many times. The chain is built from TRBV7-9 and TRBJ2-7, with 7 bases identical to TRBD1. Germline V lookup: CDR1 SEHNR, CDR2 FQNEAQ (reference sequence). J gave up 0 bases and V 5 bases, and 10 bases lay outside the gene matches. This CDR3 contains 16 residues. The CDR3 DNA sequence: TGTGCCAGCAGCCCACCCGGGACAGCTAACTCCTACGAGCAGTACTTC. Translated, it gives CASSPPGTANSYEQYF. Supplemented by reference TRBV7-9 and TRBJ2-7, the full variable domain reads DTGVSQNPRHKITKRGQNVTFRCDPISEHNRLYWYRQTLGQGPEFLTYFQNEAQLEKSRLLSDRFSAERPKGSFSTLEIQRTEQGDSAMYLCASSPPGTANSYEQYFGPGTRLTVT.

This clonotype was seen repeatedly, ten times or more. DNA for the CDR3: TGCAGCGTTGAGCGGGGGGGAATCGGCGAGCAGTACTTC. Encoded protein: CSVERGGIGEQYF. This chain joins TRBV29-1 and TRBJ2-7, with 9 bases lining up with TRBD2. Germline-derived CDR1 and CDR2 are SQVTM and ANQGSEA. The CDR3 totals 13 residues. The V gene end was trimmed by 3 bases and the J gene end by 6 bases; junction bases not matched to a gene: 6.

This clonotype was observed at least ten times. The rearrangement uses TRBV7-9 and TRBJ2-3; the D gene is possibly TRBD1 (5 bases). Trimming stripped 1 base from V and 12 bases from J, with 20 bases between. CDR3 length equals 15 residues. Germline CDR1 SEHNR, CDR2 FQNEAQ (reference sequence). The CDR3 DNA sequence: TGTGCCAGCAGCTTAGGGGCCTGGGGCACCGAGGATCAGTATTTT. It encodes CASSLGAWGTEDQYF. The full variable domain, completed using reference TRBV7-9 and TRBJ2-3, is DTGVSQNPRHKITKRGQNVTFRCDPISEHNRLYWYRQTLGQGPEFLTYFQNEAQLEKSRLLSDRFSAERPKGSFSTLEIQRTEQGDSAMYLCASSLGAWGTEDQYFGPGTRLTVL.

This clonotype was seen many times. The chain is built from TRBV11-2 and TRBJ2-3; D may match TRBD1 or TRBD2 (7 bases each). This CDR3 spans 15 amino acids. Looked up from germline, CDR1 is SGHAT and CDR2 is FQNNGV. V was pared by 3 bases and J by 1 base, with 11 bases between. CDR3 nucleotides: TGTGCCAGCAGCTTGGCAGGGGGGGGCACAGATACGCAGTATTTT. As protein: CASSLAGGGTDTQYF.

This chain uses TRBV11-1 with TRBJ1-1, with no clear D. Deletions cut 5 bases from V and 3 bases from J, with 7 bases between. Germline V gene sequence: CDR1 SGHAT, CDR2 FQDESV (reference sequence). The CDR3 contains 12 residues. This CDR3 reads CASSLSDTEAFF. DNA of the CDR3: TGTGCCAGCAGCCTCTCGGACACTGAAGCTTTCTTT.

Ten or more counts support this clonotype. V usage is TRBV10-3 and J usage is TRBJ2-2; no clear D. The germline gives CDR1 ENHRY, CDR2 SYGVKD. V was pared by 4 bases and J by 1 base, with 10 bases between. There are 15 residues in the CDR3. This CDR3 reads CAISGPYRNTGELFF. The CDR3 bases are TGTGCCATCAGTGGCCCTTATCGGAACACCGGGGAGCTGTTTTTT.

Comments on this clonotype: This may be a read error: a much more frequent sequence differs by one nucleotide. The chain carries TRBV3-1 and TRBJ1-5; no clear D gene. Germline CDR1 is LGHDT and CDR2 is YNNKEL (reference sequence). The CDR3 spans 12 residues. V dropped 8 bases and J dropped 6 bases, with 11 bases sitting between them. The CDR3 region is CASCPRGQPQHF. For the CDR3, the DNA is TGTGCCAGCTGCCCCCGGGGTCAGCCCCAGCATTTT.

This clonotype was recorded a few times. V is TRBV30 and J is TRBJ2-1, with a tentative D call TRBD2 (6 bases). This CDR3 has 13 amino acids. The germline V gene encodes CDR1 GTSNPN and CDR2 SVGIG (reference sequence). Between the trimmed V and J ends, which lost 3 bases and 10 bases, there was a span of 16 bases. The CDR3 DNA reads TGTGCCTGGAGGTCAGGAGGGGTGGGAGAGCAGTTCTTC. Translation: CAWRSGGVGEQFF.

This clonotype was detected only a few times. This chain joins TRBV7-3 and TRBJ2-1; 9 bases fit TRBD2. V lost 5 bases, J lost 7 bases, and 9 bases stayed unmatched. The CDR3 consists of 15 residues. Germline lookup yields CDR1 SGHTA and CDR2 FQGTGA. The DNA for the CDR3 is TGTGCCAGCAGCCTAAGGGCTAGCGGGATAAATGAGCAGTTCTTC. Translating it yields CASSLRASGINEQFF.

This clonotype occurred many times. This rearrangement joins TRBV7-2 to TRBJ1-1; 11 positions agree with TRBD1. CDR3 size: 14 residues. From germline, CDR1 is SGHTA and CDR2 FQGNSA. The junction had 2 bases not matched to a gene; V was cut back by 3 bases and J by 5 bases. CDR3 DNA sequence: TGTGCCAGCAGCTTGGACAGGGGGCCAACTGAAGCTTTCTTT. As protein: CASSLDRGPTEAFF.

This clonotype occurred many times. V usage is TRBV5-6 and J usage is TRBJ1-6; D is uncertain. The CDR3 spans 15 residues. V lost 0 bases, J lost 10 bases, and 14 bases lay in between. Germline CDR1 and CDR2: SGHDT and YYEEEE. This chain's CDR3 is CASSLASGLGSPLHF. The CDR3 DNA reads TGTGCCAGCAGCTTGGCCAGCGGCTTGGGGTCACCCCTCCACTTT.

This clonotype came up many times. V is TRBV7-8 and J is TRBJ1-6; D gene ambiguous. The CDR3 has 15 residues. Deletions cut 6 bases from V and 4 bases from J, with 13 bases between. Germline V gene lookup returns CDR1 SGHVS and CDR2 FQNEAQ. CDR3: CASSVLEDYNSPLHF. CDR3 bases: TGTGCCAGCAGTGTCCTAGAGGATTATAATTCACCCCTCCACTTT.

The chain carries TRBV7-9 and TRBJ1-1; possible D gene TRBD1, 5 bases. V lost 0 bases and J 9 bases, leaving 11 bases between the germline ends. CDR1 SEHNR and CDR2 FQNEAQ come from the germline V gene (reference sequence). This CDR3 has 13 residues. DNA for the CDR3: TGTGCCAGCAGCTTAGCGCCCAGGGATCAAGCTTTCTTT. Translated, it gives CASSLAPRDQAFF.

Only a few counts were recorded for this clonotype. V and J are TRBV9 and TRBJ1-3; D perhaps matches TRBD1 (5 bases). Germline V gene lookup returns CDR1 SGDLS and CDR2 YYNGEE. This CDR3 comprises 13 residues. V gave up 3 bases and J gave up 4 bases, with 8 bases separating them. CDR3 nucleotides: TGTGCCAGCAGCGCCCAGGGAGGAAACACCATATATTTT. This codes for CASSAQGGNTIYF.

This clonotype was counted at least ten times. The CDR3 loop is CSVEDWRTAYNEQFF. The CDR3 bases are TGCAGCGTTGAAGATTGGAGGACAGCATACAATGAGCAGTTCTTC. V usage is TRBV29-1 and J usage is TRBJ2-1, with D possibly being TRBD1 (6 bases). The CDR3 runs to 15 residues. CDR1 is SQVTM, CDR2 ANQGSEA, per germline. V lost 0 bases to trimming and J lost 4 bases, with 13 bases between them.

The rearrangement links TRBV6-4 to TRBJ2-5; a weak D match, TRBD2 (7 bases). Germline V gene sequence: CDR1 MRHNA, CDR2 SNTAGT. CDR3 length: 14 amino acids. Trimming stripped 3 bases from V and 5 bases from J, with 13 bases between. DNA of the CDR3: TGTGCCAGCAGTGAGGGGGGGACATGCGAGACCCAGTACTTC. Its translation is CASSEGGTCETQYF.

This clonotype occurred a few times. CDR3 in amino acids: CASSVGPGELFF. The CDR3 DNA sequence: TGTGCCAGCAGCGTAGGCCCCGGGGAGCTGTTTTTT. This chain connects TRBV9 to TRBJ2-2; D unclear. The CDR3 contains 12 residues. Trimming cost V 0 bases and J 6 bases, with 3 bases left between them. Germline V gives CDR1 SGDLS, CDR2 YYNGEE.